This entry is about one T cell receptor beta chain. Antigen: not known. A roughly 10 ml volume of fresh peripheral blood provided the PBMCs. This entry belongs to a study of T cells in Graves' hyperthyroidism and ophthalmopathy. Overall study findings and caveats: Most clonotypes expanded in thyroid above 0.001 were likewise present in blood. Using 13 V-J features, a model discriminated ophthalmopathy from stable hyperthyroidism.

What was amplified from RNA transcripts were TCR beta CDR3 regions. HTBI primers were employed in a first-round RT-PCR of the TCR CDR3. TCRdb re-derived calls from the multiplex PCR reads in MiXCR, one entry per CDR3 protein. There are about half a million distinct CDR3 sequences in the sample; roughly 23% occur only once, and around 50% lies in the top ten. Germline CDR1 is LNHNV and CDR2 is YYDKDF (reference sequence). This CDR3 spans 15 amino acids. Trimming at V came to 2 bases and at J to 5 bases, leaving 5 bases not matched to a gene. The material sequenced was blood. The V and J genes are TRBV15 and TRBJ1-5; 8 bases are a match to TRBD1. This sequence was found in a woman aged 70-85 years with Graves' ophthalmopathy. The CDR3: CATSRTGTGYQPQHF. DNA for the CDR3: TGTGCCACCAGCAGAACCGGGACAGGTTATCAGCCCCAGCATTTT.